These 26 T cell receptor beta chains came from one sample sequenced in a study of monozygotic twins with inflammatory bowel disease. TCRdb reanalyzed the 5' RACE reads, giving one entry per CDR3 protein sequence and no DNA. This sample's clone table lists 400,000 or so distinct CDR3 sequences. The sequencing sample was made of blood. Every receptor here comes from a human donor with ulcerative colitis or Crohn's disease, or a healthy co-twin of an affected twin (not recorded which).

The chain recombines TRBV29-1 with TRBJ2-3; with no DNA, the TCRdb D assignment of TRBD2 cannot be verified. Germline V gene lookup returns CDR1 SQVTM and CDR2 ANQGSEA. This CDR3 comprises 13 residues. This chain's CDR3 is CSVGGRLGDTQYF.

V gene TRBV28 combines with J gene TRBJ2-7; TCRdb's D call, TRBD2, is unchecked because there is no DNA. CDR1 MDHEN and CDR2 SYDVKM come from the germline V gene. The CDR3 spans 15 residues. The CDR3 is CASIDRGAGTYEQYF.

The chain employs TRBV4-2 and TRBJ1-2. Germline values: CDR1 LGHNA, CDR2 YNFKEQ. The length of the CDR3 is 16 residues. CDR3 protein: CASSPSEGQAAYGYTF.

The chain recombines TRBV7-2 with TRBJ2-3. Germline-derived CDR1 and CDR2 are SGHTA and FQGNSA. The CDR3 loop spans 15 amino acids. CDR3 region: CASSSFRIGSDTQYF.

The genes are TRBV25-1 and TRBJ1-1. Germline values: CDR1 MGHDK, CDR2 SYGVNS. This CDR3 spans 12 amino acids. The CDR3 sequence: CASSEGDIEAFF.

The chain recombines TRBV5-1 with TRBJ2-1. CDR3 length equals 13 residues. CDR1 and CDR2 from the germline V gene are SGHRS and YFSETQ. The CDR3 protein is CASKDNSYNEQFF.

The chain links TRBV7-2 to TRBJ2-3. CDR3 length: 13 residues. The germline CDR1 and CDR2 sequences are SGHTA and FQGNSA. The CDR3 loop is CASSSDLGDTQYF. The full variable domain, completed using reference TRBV7-2 and TRBJ2-3, is GAGVSQSPSNKVTEKGKDVELRCDPISGHTALYWYRQSLGQGLEFLIYFQGNSAPDKSGLPSDRFSAERTGGSVSTLTIQRTQQEDSAVYLCASSSDLGDTQYFGPGTRLTVL.

This chain links TRBV4-1 with TRBJ1-1; TCRdb designates TRBD1, a call that cannot be tested without DNA. Germline CDR1 reads MGHRA; CDR2 reads YSYEKL. The CDR3 is made up of 12 amino acids. CDR3 region: CASSQTGTEAFF.

The chain is built from TRBV20-1 and TRBJ2-2; TCRdb calls TRBD2, which cannot be checked without DNA. This CDR3 is built from 16 residues. Germline CDR1 and CDR2: DFQATT and SNEGSKA (reference sequence). This CDR3 is CSASPPRGSNTGELFF.

The chain recombines TRBV12-3 or TRBV12-4 with TRBJ2-7; no DNA is available, so the TRBD2 call from TCRdb remains unchecked. The CDR3 is made up of 15 amino acids. CDR3 protein: CASSPFGTSGREQYF.

J is TRBJ1-1 and V is TRBV6-5; TCRdb indicates TRBD1, and absent DNA this call remains unverified. The germline CDR1 and CDR2 sequences are MNHEY and SVGAGI. This CDR3 region has 16 residues. The CDR3 spells CASSYRQGSVNTEAFF.

The chain carries TRBV7-2 and TRBJ2-7; the D call of TRBD1 rests on TCRdb alone, since no DNA is present to check it. CDR1 and CDR2 (germline): SGHTA, FQGNSA. This CDR3 has 17 amino acids. The CDR3 here is CASSPLFRQVHAYEQYF.

The genes are TRBV7-2 and TRBJ2-7; TCRdb names TRBD2, which stays unverified in the absence of DNA. This CDR3 contains 15 residues. Germline V gene lookup returns CDR1 SGHTA and CDR2 FQGNSA. The CDR3 loop reads CASSHSPGLLYEQYF.

This chain uses TRBV20-1 with TRBJ2-7; TCRdb lists TRBD2, though no DNA is available to test this call. Germline values: CDR1 DFQATT, CDR2 SNEGSKA (reference sequence). The CDR3 consists of 17 residues. The CDR3 spells CSARGLAGGRLGYEQYF.

The CDR3 spells CASSFRGPSTDTQYF. The rearrangement links TRBV7-8 to TRBJ2-3; lacking DNA, the TRBD1 call made by TCRdb goes unchecked. Germline CDR1 SGHVS, CDR2 FQNEAQ. The CDR3 sequence is 15 residues long.

This rearrangement joins TRBV3-1 to TRBJ2-7; no DNA is available, so the TRBD1 call from TCRdb remains unchecked. The CDR3 is 16 residues long. CDR1 LGHDT and CDR2 YNNKEL come from the germline V gene (reference sequence). The chain's CDR3 is CASSQDEGSGAYEQYF.

The chain couples TRBV5-1 to TRBJ2-1; TCRdb's D call, TRBD2, is unchecked because there is no DNA. The germline CDR1 and CDR2 sequences are SGHRS and YFSETQ. The CDR3 spans 15 residues. CDR3 protein: CASSRWSQGGNEQFF. The full variable domain, its missing parts supplied by reference TRBV5-1 and TRBJ2-1, is KAGVTQTPRYLIKTRGQQVTLSCSPISGHRSVSWYQQTPGQGLQFLFEYFSETQRNKGNFPGRFSGRQFSNSRSEMNVSTLELGDSALYLCASSRWSQGGNEQFFGPGTRLTVL.

The chain is built from TRBV14 and TRBJ2-1; there is no DNA to check the TCRdb D call of TRBD1. The CDR3 is 16 amino acids. Germline CDR1 and CDR2: SGHDN and FVKESK. The CDR3 loop reads CASSHLSGTGYNEQFF.

This CDR3 is CASSFLAGGNTEAFF. The chain carries TRBV5-1 and TRBJ1-1; TCRdb indicates TRBD1, and absent DNA this call remains unverified. The CDR3 spans 15 residues. Germline V gives CDR1 SGHRS, CDR2 YFSETQ.

J is TRBJ2-7 and V is TRBV7-3; TCRdb indicates TRBD2, and absent DNA this call remains unverified. The CDR3 extends over 15 amino acids. The V gene's germline CDR1 is SGHTA and CDR2 FQGTGA. CDR3 in amino acids: CASSLNPSGSYEQYF.

V and J are TRBV7-9 and TRBJ1-5. The germline V gene has CDR1 SEHNR and CDR2 FQNEAQ (reference sequence). The CDR3 consists of 14 residues. The CDR3 reads CASSSDLSNQPQHF.

The V call is TRBV7-9, the J call TRBJ2-3; TCRdb designates TRBD2, a call that cannot be tested without DNA. There are 14 residues in the CDR3. CDR1 SEHNR and CDR2 FQNEAQ come from the germline V gene (reference sequence). CDR3 residues: CASSSAGSTDTQYF.

This chain connects TRBV7-2 to TRBJ1-3; TCRdb reports TRBD1, a call that lacks DNA to check it against. The CDR3 spans 16 residues. Germline CDR1 and CDR2: SGHTA and FQGNSA. CDR3 amino acids: CASSFGGQGEGNTIYF.

The CDR3 protein is CASSLDLAVNYEQYF. The rearrangement uses TRBV5-1 and TRBJ2-7. This CDR3 is built from 15 residues. Germline lookup yields CDR1 SGHRS and CDR2 YFSETQ. Looking up the rest from reference TRBV5-1 and TRBJ2-7 gives the full variable domain: KAGVTQTPRYLIKTRGQQVTLSCSPISGHRSVSWYQQTPGQGLQFLFEYFSETQRNKGNFPGRFSGRQFSNSRSEMNVSTLELGDSALYLCASSLDLAVNYEQYFGPGTRLTVT.

The chain recombines TRBV12-3 or TRBV12-4 with TRBJ2-5; TCRdb reports TRBD1, a call that lacks DNA to check it against. The CDR3 is 15 residues long. The CDR3 sequence: CASSPGIGSQETQYF.

This chain connects TRBV5-4 to TRBJ2-1; the TCRdb D gene call, TRBD1, has no DNA to confirm it. The CDR3 extends over 15 amino acids. Germline loops: CDR1 SGHNT, CDR2 YYREEE (reference sequence). The CDR3 here is CASSKDRVGSNEQFF.